Shown below are 19 T cell receptor beta chains from a single sample sequenced in a study of human versus mouse CDR3 diversity and MHC coevolution (dated by TCRdb to 2017 to 2019). The library was produced with the immunoSEQ multiplex PCR assay. In its TCRdb copy, this immuneACCESS table keeps in-frame sequences only and misses some clones. Where compared with another copy, unresolved V genes explain less than half of these, and the others have no known cause. The sample yields about 83,000 clones; 85% to 95% were counted once. Roughly 0.16% of the sample rests with the top ten. What was sequenced was naive CD4+ T cells from blood. Per the publication, the cell subset or site label means: CD45RO-negative CD62L-positive naive CD4 T cells. These receptors came from a person between 25 and 70 years old in good health.

The chain combines TRBV10-1 with TRBJ2-1; the D gene is possibly TRBD2 (6 bases). The germline V gene encodes CDR1 WNHNN and CDR2 SYGVQD (reference sequence). Trimming pared 0 bases from V and 6 bases from J, leaving 15 bases between. The CDR3 has 16 amino acids. The CDR3 sequence is CASSESGLAMSNEQFF. The CDR3 DNA reads as TGCGCCAGCAGTGAGTCCGGTCTAGCGATGAGCAATGAGCAGTTCTTC.

The chain recombines TRBV27 with TRBJ2-1, with 7 bases that match TRBD2. The CDR3 consists of 12 residues. From germline, CDR1 is MNHEY and CDR2 SMNVEV (reference sequence). With 11 bases clipped from V and 11 bases from J, the junction kept 12 bases outside the gene matches. In nucleotides, the CDR3 is TGTGCCTCTGGAGGAGGGAGGGGTCAGCAGTTCTTC. Protein: CASGGGRGQQFF.

This chain links TRBV5-5 with TRBJ1-2; D may be TRBD1 (6 bases). The V end was cut by 0 bases, the J end by 5 bases, with 17 bases between. Germline-derived CDR1 and CDR2 are SGHKS and YYEKEE (reference sequence). The CDR3 runs to 16 residues. CDR3 nucleotide sequence: TGTGCCAGCAGCTTGGGGGACATAACCGAGATTTATGGCTACACCTTC. Its protein product is CASSLGDITEIYGYTF.

The chain combines TRBV7-9 with TRBJ1-1; 9 bases are shared with TRBD1. Germline V gene data show CDR1 as SEHNR and CDR2 as FQNEAQ (reference sequence). The CDR3 has 14 amino acids. J lost 3 bases, V lost 6 bases, and 5 bases had no gene match. The CDR3 DNA follows: TGTGCCAGCAGGCGGACAGGGGAAGACACTGAAGCTTTCTTT. Residues: CASRRTGEDTEAFF.

This chain connects TRBV6-5 to TRBJ2-7, with 8 bases matching TRBD1. V lost 2 bases and J lost 5; bases outside the gene matches: 5. Germline assignment: CDR1 MNHEY and CDR2 SVGAGI. The CDR3 runs to 14 residues. The chain's CDR3 is CASSYGTGSHEQYF. CDR3 in DNA: TGTGCCAGCAGTTACGGGACAGGATCCCACGAGCAGTACTTC.

The chain carries TRBV7-9 and TRBJ2-7; 14 positions match TRBD2. Germline loops: CDR1 SEHNR, CDR2 FQNEAQ (reference sequence). This CDR3 spans 18 amino acids. Trimming took 5 bases from V and 2 from J; bases not matched to a gene: 11. Here the CDR3 DNA reads TGTGCCAGCAGCCAAACACCCGGGACTAGCGGGGGAGCCTACGAGCAGTACTTC. Protein: CASSQTPGTSGGAYEQYF.

The chain has TRBV21-1 and TRBJ1-5; TRBD1 reflects the table's D call only, with no check against the DNA. TRBV21-1 is tagged as a pseudogene. This CDR3 comprises 15 residues. CDR3 bases: TGTGCCAGCACACAGGGGGCTAAGGGCAATCAGCCCCAGCATTTT. Translation: CASTQGAKGNQPQHF.

V usage is TRBV5-8 and J usage is TRBJ2-5, with 8 bases that match TRBD2. The CDR3 has 16 amino acids. The germline CDR1 and CDR2 sequences are SGHTS and YDEGEE. J was trimmed by 3 bases and V by 3 bases; bases with no gene match: 10. Here the CDR3 DNA reads TGTGCCAGCAGCTCCCGGGGGGGGCAGGCTAAAGAGACCCAGTACTTC. Translated: CASSSRGGQAKETQYF.

The chain has TRBV5-1 and TRBJ2-1, with TRBD2 matching over 13 bases. The CDR3 totals 16 residues. Germline V gene data show CDR1 as SGHRS and CDR2 as YFSETQ. V lost 0 bases and J lost 7; bases outside the gene matches: 4. The CDR3 DNA is TGCGCCAGCAGCTTGGCCTTACTAGCGGGAGGGAATGAGCAGTTCTTC. Encoded protein: CASSLALLAGGNEQFF. The variable domain in full, with the rest retrieved from reference TRBV5-1 and TRBJ2-1, is KAGVTQTPRYLIKTRGQQVTLSCSPISGHRSVSWYQQTPGQGLQFLFEYFSETQRNKGNFPGRFSGRQFSNSRSEMNVSTLELGDSALYLCASSLALLAGGNEQFFGPGTRLTVL.

The rearrangement joins TRBV6-1 to TRBJ2-1; 11 bases map to TRBD2. The CDR3 length is 15 residues. CDR1 and CDR2 from the germline V gene are MNHNS and SASEGT. The V and J ends lost 6 bases and 2 bases, in that order; junction bases with no gene match: 3. CDR3 sequence reads: CASRVSGGAYNEQFF. The DNA for the CDR3 is TGTGCCAGCAGAGTTAGCGGGGGGGCCTACAATGAGCAGTTCTTC.

This chain connects TRBV10-1 to TRBJ2-5, with unresolved D. Germline assignment: CDR1 WNHNN and CDR2 SYGVQD (reference sequence). The CDR3 totals 15 residues. Trimming took 2 bases from V and 1 from J, leaving 11 bases between them. The CDR3 nucleotides read TGCGCCAGCAGTGAGGGCGGCCGGCTCCAAGAGACCCAGTACTTC. Protein: CASSEGGRLQETQYF.

The chain uses TRBV28 and TRBJ1-1; D ambiguous. In germline, CDR1 is MDHEN, CDR2 SYDVKM. The CDR3 sequence is 13 residues long. The V gene lost 2 bases and the J gene lost 4 bases, with 8 bases spanning the gap. CDR3 residues: CASSLTGPTEAFF. The CDR3 coding sequence is TGTGCCAGCAGTTTAACGGGTCCCACTGAAGCTTTCTTT. The whole variable domain, filled in from reference TRBV28 and TRBJ1-1, reads DVKVTQSSRYLVKRTGEKVFLECVQDMDHENMFWYRQDPGLGLRLIYFSYDVKMKEKGDIPEGYSVSREKKERFSLILESASTNQTSMYLCASSLTGPTEAFFGQGTRLTVV.

This clone was seen a single time. V usage is TRBV28 and J usage is TRBJ1-6; 7 nucleotides align to TRBD1. Germline CDR1 and CDR2: MDHEN and SYDVKM. V dropped 6 bases and J dropped 6; count of bases not matched to a gene: 5. The CDR3 consists of 14 residues. The CDR3: CASSTGTANSPLHF. CDR3 nucleotides: TGTGCCAGCAGCACTGGGACAGCTAATTCACCCCTCCACTTT.

The chain uses TRBV5-4 and TRBJ2-5, with 8 bases fitting TRBD1. Unmatched junction bases numbered 10, after V lost 5 bases and J lost 1 base. This CDR3 has 16 residues. Germline V gene data show CDR1 as SGHNT and CDR2 as YYREEE (reference sequence). CDR3 DNA: TGTGCCAGCAGTCCGGGACAGGTGTCCTTCCAAGAGACCCAGTACTTC. Translating gives CASSPGQVSFQETQYF.

The rearrangement uses TRBV14 and TRBJ1-4; TRBD1 aligns across 7 bases. Germline CDR1 reads SGHDN; CDR2 reads FVKESK. The J segment lost 6 bases and the V segment lost 4 bases, leaving 8 bases of the junction unmatched. The CDR3 has 15 amino acids. The CDR3 nucleotides read TGTGCCAGCAGCCCCTTACCCGGGACAGATGAAAAACTGTTTTTT. Translated, it gives CASSPLPGTDEKLFF.

This clone has just one count. This chain joins TRBV6-5 and TRBJ2-7; 12 bases line up with TRBD2. Unmatched junction bases numbered 6, after V lost 9 bases and J lost 0 bases. The CDR3 spans 15 residues. Germline V gene lookup returns CDR1 MNHEY and CDR2 SVGAGI. CDR3 protein: CASRLAGDSSYEQYF. CDR3 in DNA: TGTGCCAGTAGACTAGCGGGGGATAGCTCCTACGAGCAGTACTTC.

V is TRBV15 and J is TRBJ2-5, with TRBD2 identical over 14 bases. The CDR3 extends over 20 amino acids. The germline V gene has CDR1 LNHNV and CDR2 YYDKDF (reference sequence). V shed 1 base, J shed 7 bases, and the junction held 17 bases outside the gene matches. CDR3 nucleotide sequence: TGTGCCACCAGCAGAGCCCAAGGGACTAGCGGGAGCGCCCGGGTTGGGACCCAGTACTTC. It translates to CATSRAQGTSGSARVGTQYF.

This chain uses TRBV5-1 with TRBJ2-7; D is uncertain. This CDR3 spans 15 amino acids. Per germline, CDR1 SGHRS and CDR2 YFSETQ. Trimming shortened V by 1 base and J by 0 bases, and 11 bases separated the two germline ends. The CDR3 spells CASSLLAGSSYEQYF. The DNA of the CDR3 is TGCGCCAGCAGCTTGCTCGCAGGCAGCTCCTACGAGCAGTACTTC.

The V gene is TRBV5-1, the J gene TRBJ1-2; D not resolved. Per the germline V gene, CDR1 is SGHRS and CDR2 is YFSETQ. There are 15 residues in the CDR3. V lost 5 bases, J lost 4 bases, and 18 bases lay in between. CDR3 sequence reads: CASRGELAGVYGYTF. CDR3 coding DNA: TGCGCCAGCAGGGGCGAGTTGGCGGGAGTCTATGGCTACACCTTC.